The subject of this entry is one T cell receptor (beta chain). Its target is not known. The sample originates from a study of beta chain features in type 1 diabetes. Whole-study context: Taken together, all samples contributed some 98 million examined sorted cells. Study results and limitations: These data did not resolve whether HLA type affects TCRB rearrangement.

The germline V gene encodes CDR1 SNHLY and CDR2 FYNNEI. The CDR3 has 10 amino acids. V was clipped by 11 bases and J by 6 bases, with 7 bases between them. Sequencing targeted expressed TCRB transcripts, as all isolated RNA had been reverse transcribed. Sequencing used immunoSEQ multiplex PCR; TCRdb keeps in-frame clones, though not all of them. The repertoire holds roughly 400,000 clones, with around 14% as singletons. Sorting of CD4+ naive, central memory, regulatory and stem cell-like memory cells was performed via CD45RO/CCR7/CD25/CD127/CD95/CD27. The receptor was derived from a man aged 25 to 40 in good health. Sequencing was carried out using naive CD4+ T cells from blood. This sequence joins TRBV2 and TRBJ2-2, with D unresolved. The CDR3 here is CALGPGELFF. In nucleotides, the CDR3 is TGTGCCTTAGGACCCGGGGAGCTGTTTTTT. The whole variable domain, filled in from reference TRBV2 and TRBJ2-2, reads EPEVTQTPSHQVTQMGQEVILRCVPISNHLYFYWYRQILGQKVEFLVSFYNNEISEKSEIFDDQFSVERPDGSNFTLKIRSTKLEDSAMYFCALGPGELFFGEGSRLTVL.